Below, one TCR beta chain is given with its context. What it binds is not known. These data originate in a study of shared clonotypes between healthy human individuals. Turning to the study itself: Two women and a few men aged 18 to 49 served as donors. Overall study findings and caveats: Exclusively blood specimens were collected; tissue repertoires likely differ.

Losses at the gene ends were 1 base for V and 0 bases for J; bases not matched to a gene: 11. The CDR3 covers 19 residues. Germline V gene data show CDR1 as MDHEN and CDR2 as SYDVKM. The naive CD8 population came from CD45RO-negative cells selected for CCR7, without terminally differentiated effector memory CD45RA+ cells. Every one of the donors was a Caucasian adult that lived in Nashville, Tennessee. Deep was the level used in running the assay. Repertoires were generated with immunoSEQ multiplex PCR, while TCRdb's copy carries only in-frame clones and drops some. The sample contains about 2.2 million clones, about 93% of which appear only once.

The sample taken for sequencing was naive CD8+ T cells from PBMCs. The chain carries TRBV28 and TRBJ2-1; 8 bases match TRBD2. The receptor comes from a man younger than 30 in good health. Some clones in this sample may be carry-over from other donors' samples. CDR3 bases: TGTGCCAGCAGTTTATTTTTCACTAGCGGCCATAGCTCCTACAATGAGCAGTTCTTC. Its protein is CASSLFFTSGHSSYNEQFF.